The rows below give T cell receptor beta chains drawn from one sample of a study of T cells after yellow fever vaccination. Using its own MiXCR run on the 5' RACE reads, TCRdb lists one record per CDR3 protein. This sample carries 95,000 to 150,000 distinct CDR3 sequences, 8% to 10% of them seen once, and the ten largest clones take 40%. The material sequenced was CD8+ T cells sorted from PBMCs, taken on the day of the yellow fever booster vaccination. The receptors come from a young man who received the YFV17D yellow fever vaccine. The CDR3 runs from the conserved cysteine through the conserved F or W. A D gene is named only where the DNA matches it firmly. Clone size is given for some rows only: seen once, a few or many times, or a class if the clone is expanded.

D	J	V	size	CDR3	DNA
TRBD1	TRBJ1-6	TRBV4-2	many	CASSPSTGQGNSPLHF	TGTGCCAGCAGCCCAAGCACCGGACAGGGAAATTCACCCCTCCACTTT
TRBD1	TRBJ1-2	TRBV6-2/TRBV6-3	few	CASSPGTEYGYTF	TGTGCCAGCAGTCCAGGGACAGAGTATGGCTACACCTTC
NA	TRBJ2-5	TRBV20-1	few	CSANAGLETQYF	TGCAGTGCTAACGCGGGGTTAGAGACCCAGTACTTC
TRBD1	TRBJ2-1	TRBV28	few	CASSKDRGLNEQFF	TGTGCCAGCAGCAAAGACAGGGGGCTCAATGAGCAGTTCTTC
NA	TRBJ2-5	TRBV12-5	few	CASGFVTGGGQETQYF	TGTGCTAGTGGTTTCGTGACAGGCGGCGGCCAAGAGACCCAGTACTTC
NA	TRBJ2-1	TRBV7-3	many	CASSSRPDAIRAEQFF	TGTGCCAGCAGCTCCCGACCCGACGCGATACGCGCTGAGCAGTTCTTC
NA	TRBJ1-2	TRBV4-1	few	CASSFPDGRSGGYTF	TGCGCCAGCAGCTTCCCGGACGGCAGATCCGGGGGCTACACCTTC
TRBD2	TRBJ2-1	TRBV4-1	many	CASSLRGGTEQFF	TGCGCCAGCAGTTTGCGGGGGGGCACTGAGCAGTTCTTC
TRBD2	TRBJ2-1	TRBV5-1	few	CASSFRGGYNEQFF	TGCGCCAGCAGCTTTCGGGGGGGCTACAATGAGCAGTTCTTC
NA	TRBJ2-3	TRBV29-1	NA	CSVEVRATDTQYF	TGCAGCGTTGAAGTCAGGGCCACAGATACGCAGTATTTT
NA	TRBJ2-3	TRBV7-9	few	CASSSWTADTQYF	TGTGCCAGCAGCTCGTGGACAGCCGATACGCAGTATTTT
NA	TRBJ1-1	TRBV19	few	CASCTGTSRTEAFF	TGTGCCAGTTGCACAGGGACTTCGCGCACTGAAGCTTTCTTT
NA	TRBJ2-7	TRBV4-1	NA	CASSQEGSRVYEQYF	TGCGCCAGCAGCCAAGAAGGTTCTAGGGTGTACGAGCAGTACTTC
NA	TRBJ2-5	TRBV12-3/TRBV12-4	few	CPGREETQYF	TGTCCCGGTAGGGAGGAGACCCAGTACTTC
NA	TRBJ2-2	TRBV6-5	NA	CASSYSNSHTGELFF	TGTGCCAGCAGTTACTCGAACAGTCACACCGGGGAGCTGTTTTTT
NA	TRBJ1-2	TRBV7-9	few	CASSADGATSGYTF	TGTGCCAGCAGCGCAGATGGGGCTACCAGTGGCTACACCTTC
NA	TRBJ2-3	TRBV20-1	few	CSPRVPSTDTQYF	TGCAGTCCCCGGGTACCGAGCACAGATACGCAGTATTTT
NA	TRBJ1-2	TRBV20-1	NA	CSARLGSRDLGDTF	TGCAGTGCTAGATTGGGTTCCAGGGACCTGGGGGACACCTTC
NA	TRBJ2-2	TRBV4-1	NA	CASSPRGDGELFF	TGCGCCAGCAGCCCCCGGGGAGACGGGGAGCTGTTTTTT
TRBD2	TRBJ2-2	TRBV6-5	many	CASSYSVNSGVRELFF	TGTGCCAGCAGTTACTCTGTGAATAGCGGGGTCCGGGAGCTGTTTTTT
NA	TRBJ1-1	TRBV7-9	NA	CACSPGLRENTEAFF	TGTGCCTGCAGCCCGGGATTACGTGAGAACACTGAAGCTTTCTTT
NA	TRBJ2-5	TRBV5-1	many	CASSFSAYRDQETQYF	TGCGCCAGCAGCTTTTCGGCCTACAGGGACCAAGAGACCCAGTACTTC
TRBD2	TRBJ2-2	TRBV20-1	few	CSARGSGDTGELFF	TGCAGTGCTAGGGGTAGCGGGGACACCGGGGAGCTGTTTTTT
TRBD1	TRBJ2-6	TRBV7-9	NA	CASLQGPSGANVLTF	TGTGCCAGCCTACAGGGGCCCTCTGGGGCCAACGTCCTGACTTTC
TRBD2	TRBJ2-3	TRBV9	few	CASSPRGDADTQYF	TGTGCCAGCAGCCCGCGGGGGGACGCAGATACGCAGTATTTT
TRBD2	TRBJ2-1	TRBV3-1	NA	CASSQGSGDTYNEQFF	TGTGCCAGCAGCCAGGGGAGCGGGGATACTTACAATGAGCAGTTCTTC
NA	TRBJ2-1	TRBV11-3	few	CASSPEFQSDEQFF	TGTGCCAGCAGCCCCGAGTTTCAAAGCGATGAGCAGTTCTTC
NA	TRBJ2-3	TRBV4-2	NA	CASSQSSGTDTQYF	TGTGCCAGCAGCCAAAGTAGCGGCACAGATACGCAGTATTTT
TRBD1	TRBJ1-1	TRBV7-9	few	CASSPTGYLTEAFF	TGTGCCAGCAGCCCGACAGGGTACTTAACTGAAGCTTTCTTT
NA	TRBJ2-1	TRBV1	NA	CTSTETSGGYNEQFF	TGCACCAGCACCGAAACTAGCGGGGGCTACAATGAGCAGTTCTTC
TRBD2	TRBJ2-1	TRBV6-2/TRBV6-3	few	CASSRLAGGLYNEQFF	TGTGCCAGCAGCAGATTAGCGGGGGGGCTCTACAATGAGCAGTTCTTC
TRBD2	TRBJ2-3	TRBV7-2	NA	CASSPLAVNTDTQYF	TGTGCCAGCAGCCCCCTAGCGGTTAACACAGATACGCAGTATTTT
TRBD1	TRBJ2-2	TRBV24-1	NA	CATSDLYPSGTGTGELFF	TGTGCCACCAGTGATTTGTATCCATCCGGGACAGGTACCGGGGAGCTGTTTTTT
NA	TRBJ2-7	TRBV7-3	NA	CASSYGGAGYEQYF	TGTGCCAGCAGCTATGGGGGGGCAGGCTACGAGCAGTACTTC
NA	TRBJ2-1	TRBV5-1	many	CASSLAVLGNNEQFF	TGCGCCAGCAGCTTGGCGGTGTTGGGGAACAATGAGCAGTTCTTC
NA	TRBJ2-3	TRBV4-1	few	CASSQVGRAYTDTQYF	TGCGCCAGCAGCCAAGTTGGCAGGGCTTACACAGATACGCAGTATTTT
TRBD2	TRBJ2-1	TRBV6-5	few	CASRRGLAGKNEQFF	TGTGCCAGCAGACGAGGACTAGCGGGGAAAAATGAGCAGTTCTTC
NA	TRBJ2-2	TRBV12-3/TRBV12-4	many	CASSLGGGAGELFF	TGTGCCAGCAGTTTAGGCGGTGGGGCCGGGGAGCTGTTTTTT
TRBD1	TRBJ1-4	TRBV5-1	many	CASSPLGTGDEKLFF	TGCGCCAGCAGCCCCCTGGGGACAGGGGATGAAAAACTGTTTTTT
TRBD1	TRBJ1-5	TRBV4-3	NA	CASSRDRGDQPQHF	TGCGCCAGCAGCCGAGACAGGGGTGATCAGCCCCAGCATTTT
NA	TRBJ2-7	TRBV5-1	many	CASSLSDEQYF	TGCGCCAGCAGCTTGAGCGACGAGCAGTACTTC
TRBD1	TRBJ1-5	TRBV7-9	NA	CASRGDSSNQPQHF	TGTGCCAGCAGGGGGGACAGTAGCAATCAGCCCCAGCATTTT
NA	TRBJ2-2	TRBV9	few	CASSVARGPFGELFF	TGTGCCAGCAGCGTAGCCCGGGGGCCATTCGGGGAGCTGTTTTTT
NA	TRBJ1-1	TRBV11-2	few	CASSFTRTLDTEAFF	TGTGCCAGCAGCTTCACCCGTACATTAGACACTGAAGCTTTCTTT
NA	TRBJ2-3	TRBV7-2	NA	CASSWGDDTDTQYF	TGTGCCAGCAGCTGGGGGGATGACACAGATACGCAGTATTTT